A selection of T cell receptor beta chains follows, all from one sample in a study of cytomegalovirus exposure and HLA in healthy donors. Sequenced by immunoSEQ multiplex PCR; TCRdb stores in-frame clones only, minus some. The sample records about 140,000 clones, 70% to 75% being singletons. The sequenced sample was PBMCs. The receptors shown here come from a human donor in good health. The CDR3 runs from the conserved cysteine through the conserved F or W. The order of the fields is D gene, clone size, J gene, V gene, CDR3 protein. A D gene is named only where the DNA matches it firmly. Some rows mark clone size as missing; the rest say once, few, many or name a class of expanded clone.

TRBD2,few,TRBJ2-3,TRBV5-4,CASSRGLAGGADTQYF
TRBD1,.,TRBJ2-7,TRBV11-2,CASSFGQGYEQYF
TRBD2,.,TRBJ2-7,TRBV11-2,CASSFGGGTYEQYF
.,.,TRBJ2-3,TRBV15,CATSREQVMHDTQYF
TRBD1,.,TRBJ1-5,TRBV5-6,CARSLGDRVQPQHF
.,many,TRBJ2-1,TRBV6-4,CASSDNDRSEQFF
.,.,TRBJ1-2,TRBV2,CASSDNGLGDGYTF
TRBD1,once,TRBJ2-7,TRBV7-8,CASSSVTGSSYEQYF
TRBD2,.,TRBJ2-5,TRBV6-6,CASSYSPSGGFETQYF
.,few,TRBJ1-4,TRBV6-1,CAALGGFNEKLFF
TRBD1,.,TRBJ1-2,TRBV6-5,CASSTRDRVYGYTF
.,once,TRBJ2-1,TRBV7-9,CASSLEGKGPYNEQFF
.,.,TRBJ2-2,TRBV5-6,CASIYGGTNTGELFF
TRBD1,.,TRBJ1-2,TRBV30,CAWSLTGGRLWGGYTF
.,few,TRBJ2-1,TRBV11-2,CASTLGGAYNEQFF
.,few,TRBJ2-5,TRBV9,CASPQAPQYF
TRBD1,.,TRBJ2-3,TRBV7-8,CASSSARGLGEYF
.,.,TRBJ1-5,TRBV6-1,CASSGTSLLGQPQHF
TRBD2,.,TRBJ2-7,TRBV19,CASTSGYEQYF
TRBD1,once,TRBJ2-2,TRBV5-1,CASSLTGSDTGELFF
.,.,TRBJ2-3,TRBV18,CASSPGTTDTQYF
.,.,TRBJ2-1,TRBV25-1,CASSVGSEQFF
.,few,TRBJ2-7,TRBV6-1,CASSERLVAYEQYF
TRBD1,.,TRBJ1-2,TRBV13,CASSPTGDYGYTF
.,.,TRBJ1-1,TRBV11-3,CASSRGGEAFF
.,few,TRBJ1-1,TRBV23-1,CASPWRAKTEAFF
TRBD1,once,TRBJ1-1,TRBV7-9,CASSETGGNTEAFF